The source of this TCR beta chain is a study of early T cells in non-severe SARS-CoV-2 infection. TCRdb re-derived calls from the 5' RACE reads in MiXCR, one entry per CDR3 protein. This sample has about 80,000 distinct CDR3 sequences; more than 10% occur once, and the top ten carry 1.1%. V lost 9 bases, J lost 9 bases, and 18 bases lay in between. The CDR3 runs to 14 residues. The V gene's germline CDR1 is MDHEN and CDR2 SYDVKM. The sample holds many counts of this clonotype. This chain connects TRBV28 to TRBJ1-6; D is undetermined. Sequences were obtained from whole blood. The receptor's source is an adult who was a healthcare worker with PCR-confirmed SARS-CoV-2 infection or an uninfected control (not recorded which). CDR3 bases: TGTGCCAGTCGCCCCCGGGCTCCGTTTTCACCCCTCCACTTT. Translation: CASRPRAPFSPLHF.